This T cell receptor beta chain was identified during a study of shared clonotypes between healthy human individuals. Study context: Donor composition was a couple of women and three men, aged 18 to 49. Each donor's CD4 naive and CD4 memory cells filled three plates apiece, CD8 naive two, and CD8 memory one.

The germline V gene has CDR1 SGHDT and CDR2 YYEEEE. Between the trimmed V and J ends, which lost 2 bases and 4 bases, there was a span of 15 bases. The CDR3 sequence is 15 residues long. Study donors comprised healthy, HIV-negative adults devoid of recent acute infection or vaccination. This table comes from immunoSEQ multiplex PCR, and its TCRdb copy is limited to in-frame clones, with some not included. The data hold some 2,000,000 clones, with approximately 96% observed a single time. The receptor was derived from a man aged 18 to 30 in good health. The chain combines TRBV5-6 with TRBJ1-1, with D perhaps TRBD1 (6 bases). The sample was naive CD4+ T cells sorted from blood. The subset was: CD45RA+ positively selected. CDR3 amino acids: CASSFGRGWGTEAFF. The CDR3 DNA reads as TGTGCCAGCAGCTTTGGCAGGGGTTGGGGCACTGAAGCTTTCTTT.